This record concerns one T cell receptor beta chain sequence. Its antigen remains unknown. These data originate in a study of T cell clones after liver transplantation. At the level of the study: Samples came from ITN030ST, which attempted immunosuppression withdrawal within 2 years of liver transplantation.

This CDR3 is 14 amino acids long. In germline, CDR1 is LNHDA, CDR2 SQIVND (reference sequence). V lost 2 bases and J 0 bases, leaving 5 bases between the germline ends. The table came from immunoSEQ multiplex PCR; TCRdb's copy has only in-frame clones and leaves some out. Found here are 45,000 to 60,000 clones, approximately 88% of them singletons; the top ten hold approximately 8.5%. Overall study results and limits: Rather than being deleted, graft donor-reactive T cells may have moved into the graft. Circulating graft-donor-reactive CD4 TCRbeta sequences fell significantly post-transplant in 5 of 8 subjects.

V is TRBV19 and J is TRBJ1-5; no clear D. The sequenced sample was CD4+ T cells from blood, obtained before liver transplant. The clonotype originates from a human donor who received a liver transplant. CDR3 region: CASSIKGSNQPQHF. Written as DNA, the CDR3 is TGTGCCAGTAGTATAAAGGGTAGCAATCAGCCCCAGCATTTT.